This T cell receptor beta chain is drawn from a study of cytomegalovirus exposure and HLA in healthy donors. Turning to the study itself: Around 80 million unique TCRs from HLA-typed donors were held in an early data release.

Findings of the study overall: The investigators catalogued about 170 TCR beta chains as cytomegalovirus-associated. Earlier analysis yielded a pattern in which most TCR beta V segments were productive about 87% or about 30% of the time.

Worth noting for this clone: Its antigen remains unknown.

With 60 Vbeta and 13 Jbeta primers, the PCR was carried out. Only in-frame clones appear in the TCRdb table, and some are missing; sequencing was by immunoSEQ multiplex PCR. The sample table sets out some 60,000 clones. The CDR3 has 14 amino acids. Looked up from germline, CDR1 is GTSNPN and CDR2 is SVGIG (reference sequence). V lost 2 bases and J lost 5; bases outside the gene matches: 5. The chain is built from TRBV30 and TRBJ2-5; the match to TRBD2 covers 10 bases. The sequencing sample was made of PBMCs. The TCR comes from a man aged 25 to 40 in good health and CMV-seropositive. The CDR3 bases are TGTGCCTGGAGTCGGACTAGCGGTAGGGAGACCCAGTACTTC. This encodes CAWSRTSGRETQYF.